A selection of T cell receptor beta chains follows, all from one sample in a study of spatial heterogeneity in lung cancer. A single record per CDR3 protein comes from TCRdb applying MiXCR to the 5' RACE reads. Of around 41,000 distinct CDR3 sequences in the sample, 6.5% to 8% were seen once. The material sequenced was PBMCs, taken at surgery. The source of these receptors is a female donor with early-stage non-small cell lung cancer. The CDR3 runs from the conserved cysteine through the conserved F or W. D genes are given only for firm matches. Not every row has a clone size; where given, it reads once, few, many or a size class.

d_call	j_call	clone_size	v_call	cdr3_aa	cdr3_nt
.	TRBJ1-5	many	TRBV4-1	CASSQDSRRYSNQPQHF	TGCGCCAGCAGCCAAGATTCCAGGCGATATAGCAATCAGCCCCAGCATTTT
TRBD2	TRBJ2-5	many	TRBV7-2	CASSNQPGLQKETQYF	TGTGCCAGCAGCAACCAACCGGGACTACAGAAAGAGACCCAGTACTTC
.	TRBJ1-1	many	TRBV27	CASSPHGTTEAFF	TGTGCCAGCAGTCCCCACGGGACCACTGAAGCTTTCTTT
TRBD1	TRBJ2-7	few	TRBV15	CATGQEKPYEQYF	TGTGCCACCGGACAGGAGAAACCCTACGAGCAGTACTTC
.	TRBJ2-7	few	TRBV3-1	CASRPTGSSPGEQYF	TGTGCCAGCAGGCCTACCGGCTCCTCCCCAGGCGAGCAGTACTTC
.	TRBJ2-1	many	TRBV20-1	CKGGSSYNEQFF	TGCAAAGGGGGGAGCTCCTACAATGAGCAGTTCTTC
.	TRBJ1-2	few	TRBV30	CAWSPGQAGYTF	TGTGCCTGGAGTCCCGGTCAGGCAGGCTACACCTTC
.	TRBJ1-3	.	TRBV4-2	CACSPDFGNTIYF	TGTGCCTGCAGCCCAGACTTTGGAAACACCATATATTTT
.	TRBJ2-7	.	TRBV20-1	CSARNTRGSYEQYF	TGCAGTGCTAGAAATACCAGGGGTAGCTACGAGCAGTACTTC
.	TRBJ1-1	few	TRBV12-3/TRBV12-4	CASSFGDRMNTEAFF	TGTGCCAGCAGTTTCGGTGACAGGATGAACACTGAAGCTTTCTTT
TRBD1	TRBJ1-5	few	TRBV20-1	CSANPGTANQPQHF	TGCAGTGCTAACCCCGGGACAGCAAATCAGCCCCAGCATTTT
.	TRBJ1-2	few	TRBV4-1	CASSQEGGTGYGYTF	TGCGCCAGCAGCCAAGAGGGGGGCACTGGCTATGGCTACACCTTC
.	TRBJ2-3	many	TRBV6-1	CASSARGPSTDTQYF	TGTGCCAGCAGTGCGAGAGGGCCGAGCACAGATACGCAGTATTTT
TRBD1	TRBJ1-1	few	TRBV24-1	CATSDPGQAAGAFF	TGTGCCACCAGTGACCCGGGACAGGCGGCGGGAGCTTTCTTT
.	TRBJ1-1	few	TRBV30	CAWSYRAEAFF	TGTGCCTGGAGTTACAGGGCTGAAGCTTTCTTT
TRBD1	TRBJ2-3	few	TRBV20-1	CSASDRESTDTQYF	TGCAGTGCTAGTGACAGGGAGTCCACAGATACGCAGTATTTT
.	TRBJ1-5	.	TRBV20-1	CSAREGSGRAQPQHF	TGCAGTGCTAGAGAGGGGTCCGGTCGTGCTCAGCCCCAGCATTTT
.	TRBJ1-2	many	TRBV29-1	CSVDSTLGYTF	TGCAGCGTTGACAGTACCTTGGGCTACACCTTC
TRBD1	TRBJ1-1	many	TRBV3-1	CASVDTGGPTEAFF	TGTGCCAGCGTTGACACAGGGGGCCCCACTGAAGCTTTCTTT
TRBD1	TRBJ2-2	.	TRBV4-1	CASSRTGWGSTGELFF	TGCGCCAGCAGCCGGACAGGGTGGGGATCGACCGGGGAGCTGTTTTTT